This paragraph covers one T cell receptor (beta chain) sequence. This clone is labeled medium-sized (0.01 to 0.1%). The antigen it recognizes is unknown. The record has no base qualities; no much larger clone is one base away. The sample's time point label, in plain terms: neoterminal ileum biopsy at postoperative endoscopy, about 6 months after surgery. Adults with ileal or ileocolonic Crohn's disease and an indication for ileocolonic resection were eligible for inclusion. Whole ileal mucosal biopsies were kept frozen at -80 degrees C prior to DNA extraction. A TRizol-based method was used to extract genomic DNA from the frozen whole biopsies, and the DNA was quantified with a NanoDrop 2000 spectrophotometer. This sample was taken from a study of T cell repertoires in ileal Crohn's disease (dated by TCRdb to 2018 to 2020). Regarding the research as a whole: The median duration of disease was approximately eight years, and at the time of surgery approximately 33% of patients were active smokers. Surgery was performed for a complication in all patients, with stricturing disease in roughly 60% and penetrating disease in approximately 40%. Postoperative therapy was given to about half of the patients, with thiopurines administered to ten to eleven patients and anti-TNF agents administered to 15 to 20 patients. The M6 samples were biopsies of the neoterminal ileum collected during postoperative colonoscopy. The TCR repertoire was analysed in around 50 patients with Crohn's disease drawn from a prospective multicentre cohort. The study was conducted in parallel with a multicentre cohort built to find predictors of early endoscopic recurrence after ileocolonic resection. Endoscopic postoperative recurrence was defined as a Rutgeerts score above i0. A total of 170 or so mucosal samples from some 57 patients were sequenced, collected from several sites on the surgical specimen and at postoperative endoscopy. Study-wide conclusions, independent of this receptor: Compared with non-smokers, patients who were active smokers at surgery showed a significantly higher proportion of clonal expansions (25.9% vs 17.9%, p=0.02). Higher percentages of high-frequency clones at the time of surgery were linked to endoscopic recurrence, and every patient with clonality above 26.8% (18/57) had recurrence. Mucosal CD4 and CD8 T cells were sorted and sequenced only in a subgroup of patients, the size of which was not stated. Compared with CD4 T cells, sorted CD8 T cells contained more high-frequency clones, which suggests that the mucosal expansions were mostly CD8. The timing of postoperative endoscopy varied within the first year after surgery, and the median delay was 6.9 months.

According to the germline V gene, CDR1 reads KGHSY and CDR2 reads FQNENV. V is cut back by 1 base and J by 2 bases, with 8 bases in the junction unmatched. Including cysteine and phenylalanine, the CDR3 has 17 amino acids. Kept here is only the CDR3 DNA, which spans 51 bases and is read in frame from base 1. For commercial TCRB immunosequencing, about 500 nanograms of biopsy DNA were submitted for each sample. A two-step, amplification bias-controlled multiplex PCR was used by Adaptive Biotechnology to amplify CDR3 regions from genomic DNA. The first PCR used primers for every V and J gene segment; the second PCR added barcodes and Illumina adapters. CDR3 libraries were sequenced on an Illumina instrument. For the original study's pipeline: The analysis drew on both the pipelines supplied by the vendor and custom analysis of the raw data in R/Bioconductor running R version 3.3.0. Clonality, which ranges from 0 to 1, was calculated as the inverse of the normalised Shannon entropy across all productive clones. The repertoire share taken up by the top 100 clones defined high-frequency clones, and only clones that passed a 95% confidence test were kept. The Simpson index measured repertoire diversity, and the Morisita-Horn index measured overlap between samples. In its TCRdb copy, this immuneACCESS table keeps in-frame sequences only and misses some clones. Where compared with another copy, unresolved V genes explain less than half of these, and the others have no known cause. That table supplies the V and J calls and clone size; D and trimming were determined from the DNA. The sample has about 13,000 clones on record, 60% to 80% of them singletons. The top ten clonotypes cover approximately 8.6% of the sample.

Sequencing was performed on ileal tissue. The rearranged segments are TRBV16 and TRBJ1-5; 7 middle bases align to TRBD1. The clonotype was recovered from an adult with Crohn's disease. The nucleotides read TGTGCCAGCAGCCAATTGGATGAGGGGACAGGCAATCAGCCCCAGCATTTT. Its product reads: CASSQLDEGTGNQPQHF.